This TCR beta chain was captured in a study of T cell repertoires in cytomegalovirus infection. Study in general: CMV infection together with matching HLA type was indicated by public TCR beta signatures. General study results and limits: Clonotypes of TCR beta that were HLA-C-restricted and CMV-specific dominated the ex vivo response.

CDR3 size: 13 residues. The germline V and J ends were trimmed by 5 bases and 5 bases, with 12 bases remaining between them. CDR1 and CDR2 from the germline V gene are SEHNR and FQNEAQ (reference sequence). Notes on this clonotype: Its matching antigen is unknown.

TCRdb itself ran the reads through MiXCR, one entry per CDR3 protein. The sample holds hundreds of thousands of distinct CDR3 sequences; roughly a third are singletons and the top ten take over 15%. This chain links TRBV7-9 with TRBJ1-2; D possibly corresponds to TRBD1 (5 bases). The source material was cultured PBMCs, sampled from culture after CMV antigen stimulation. The clonotype was recovered from a human donor in good health (CMV status not recorded). Some clones in this sample may be carry-over from other donors' samples. CDR3 sequence (DNA): TGTGCCAGCAGCGGACTTGGGGGGTATGGCTACACCTTC. Translation gives CASSGLGGYGYTF.